The clone carrying this T cell receptor (beta chain) is labeled as large. Its target is not known. The data stem from a study of HIV-infected patients and healthy controls. Germline CDR1 SEHNR, CDR2 FQNEAQ (reference sequence). V lost 1 base and J 8 bases, leaving 6 bases between the germline ends. This CDR3 spans 12 amino acids. Reverse transcription used 450 to 650 ng RNA and constant-region primers for alpha and beta. Alpha and beta chain libraries were made separately by chain-specific third strand synthesis with multiplexing indices. MiXCR, applied by TCRdb to the 5' RACE reads, yields one record per CDR3 protein. The sample has about 5,500 distinct CDR3 sequences, less than 9% seen once. Study outcomes and limitations: In healthy controls, MAIT alpha CDR3s were common; in HIV+ repertoires, severely depleted. Untreated HIV+ repertoires had roughly threefold fewer distinct CDR3s and lower Shannon diversity than healthy controls.

The repertoire came from unfractionated whole blood and reflected all unsorted peripheral T cells. The sample was blood, taken before antiretroviral therapy. This sequence was found in an adult with HIV infection. This chain connects TRBV7-9 to TRBJ2-1, with D uncertain. The DNA for the CDR3 is TGTGCCAGCAGCTTAGTCGTTCATGAGCAGTTCTTC. Protein product: CASSLVVHEQFF.